This entry lists 15 T cell receptor beta chains sequenced from one sample in a study of control samples from healthy donors and cancer patients. Some clones are missing from TCRdb's copy, which holds only in-frame ones; the method was immunoSEQ multiplex PCR. The sample contains 40,000 to 55,000 clones, 85% to 95% of which appear only once. The sequenced sample consisted of PBMCs. The receptors come from a woman aged 40 to 49 with head and neck cancer.

V and J are TRBV27 and TRBJ2-1, with 10 bases fitting TRBD2. Germline CDR1 and CDR2: MNHEY and SMNVEV (reference sequence). Germline trimming cut 4 bases from V and 10 bases from J; bases unmatched to any gene: 10. This CDR3 comprises 15 residues. CDR3: CASSWASGRSREQFF. The CDR3 DNA reads as TGTGCCAGCAGTTGGGCTAGCGGGAGAAGTAGGGAGCAGTTCTTC.

The sample holds one count of this clone. The chain links TRBV28 to TRBJ2-5; no firm D call. CDR3 size: 11 residues. Deletions cut 5 bases from V and 3 bases from J, with 4 bases between. Germline assignment: CDR1 MDHEN and CDR2 SYDVKM. The CDR3 nucleotides are TGTGCCAGCAGTACCGAAGAGACCCAGTACTTC. Its protein product is CASSTEETQYF. Based on the CDR3 plus reference TRBV28 and TRBJ2-5, the full variable domain is DVKVTQSSRYLVKRTGEKVFLECVQDMDHENMFWYRQDPGLGLRLIYFSYDVKMKEKGDIPEGYSVSREKKERFSLILESASTNQTSMYLCASSTEETQYFGPGTRLLVL.

The chain has TRBV19 and TRBJ1-6; D is unresolved. The V and J ends lost 7 bases and 6 bases respectively, with 10 bases between them. This CDR3 comprises 13 residues. In germline, CDR1 is LNHDA, CDR2 SQIVND (reference sequence). The CDR3 DNA is TGTGCCAGTAACTGGGTGATTAATTCACCCCTCCACTTT. Translation: CASNWVINSPLHF.

The table lists this clone with a count of one. The chain employs TRBV28 and TRBJ2-1; D ambiguous. Germline CDR1 MDHEN, CDR2 SYDVKM. The CDR3 covers 11 residues. Trimming took off 5 bases at V and 10 bases at J, with 9 bases between the two ends. CDR3: CASSPVREQFF. The CDR3 bases are TGTGCCAGCAGTCCCGTGCGGGAGCAGTTCTTC.

The chain uses TRBV29-1 and TRBJ2-7; D not resolved. The CDR3 totals 13 residues. Trimming cost V 7 bases and J 4 bases, with 17 bases left between them. CDR1 and CDR2 from the germline V gene are SQVTM and ANQGSEA. Here the CDR3 reads CSAGLSTGYEQYF. The CDR3 DNA sequence: TGCAGCGCCGGCCTCTCTACGGGTTACGAGCAGTACTTC.

The chain links TRBV14 to TRBJ1-1; no definite D call. V lost 5 bases and J 1 base, leaving 8 bases between the germline ends. The CDR3 consists of 13 residues. Germline V lookup: CDR1 SGHDN, CDR2 FVKESK. CDR3 DNA: TGTGCCAGCAGCGTGGGTGGGAACACTGAAGCTTTCTTT. Protein sequence: CASSVGGNTEAFF.

The CDR3 nucleotides read TGTGCCAGCAGCTTGCCTAGCGGGGGCAGAGAGCAGTACTTC. Translating gives CASSLPSGGREQYF. The chain uses TRBV5-4 and TRBJ2-7; 10 nucleotides match TRBD2. The trim removed 1 base at V and 7 bases at J, leaving 5 bases unmatched. CDR1 SGHNT and CDR2 YYREEE come from the germline V gene (reference sequence). The CDR3 is made up of 14 amino acids.

This chain links TRBV5-5 with TRBJ2-7; D gene uncertain. The germline V gene encodes CDR1 SGHKS and CDR2 YYEKEE (reference sequence). This CDR3 comprises 13 residues. Trimming took off 6 bases at V and 6 bases at J, with 16 bases between the two ends. In DNA, the CDR3 is TGTGCCAGCACCCGAGATCTCAGAATCGAGCAGTACTTC. Translated, it gives CASTRDLRIEQYF.

The V call is TRBV7-2, the J call TRBJ1-6; 7 positions match TRBD1. The J segment lost 7 bases and the V segment lost 5 bases, leaving 8 bases of the junction unmatched. This CDR3 spans 15 amino acids. Germline V gene data show CDR1 as SGHTA and CDR2 as FQGNSA. The CDR3 here is CASSLTGILNSPLHF. CDR3 in DNA: TGTGCCAGCAGCCTGACAGGGATTCTGAATTCACCCCTCCACTTT. Filled out from reference TRBV7-2 and TRBJ1-6, the complete variable domain reads GAGVSQSPSNKVTEKGKDVELRCDPISGHTALYWYRQSLGQGLEFLIYFQGNSAPDKSGLPSDRFSAERTGGSVSTLTIQRTQQEDSAVYLCASSLTGILNSPLHFGNGTRLTVT.

The chain has TRBV3-1 (or the pseudogene TRBV3-2) and TRBJ2-3; TRBD2 aligns across 11 bases. The junction had 12 bases not matched to a gene; V was cut back by 4 bases and J by 0 bases. The CDR3 has 19 residues. Germline values: CDR1 LGHDT, CDR2 YNNKEL (reference sequence). Here the CDR3 DNA reads TGTGCCAGCAGCCGCTACCGGAGTAGCGGGAGGGCGAGCACAGATACGCAGTATTTT. Its translation is CASSRYRSSGRASTDTQYF.

The chain carries TRBV6-5 and TRBJ1-5, with 7 bases lining up with TRBD1. This CDR3 contains 14 residues. Germline values: CDR1 MNHEY, CDR2 SVGAGI. With V trimmed by 5 bases and J by 7 bases, 8 bases remained unmatched. The CDR3 is CASSQTGPDQPQHF. In nucleotides, the CDR3 is TGTGCCAGCAGTCAGACAGGGCCGGACCAGCCCCAGCATTTT.

This clone appeared a single time. The J gene is TRBJ2-7, the V gene TRBV28, with 7 bases identical to TRBD2. The CDR3 is 14 amino acids. CDR1 MDHEN and CDR2 SYDVKM come from the germline V gene. V lost 3 bases, J lost 7 bases, and 9 bases stayed unmatched. The CDR3 DNA reads TGTGCCAGCAGTTTGTGGGGGAGGGCGGGGGAGCAGTACTTC. Protein sequence: CASSLWGRAGEQYF.

This sequence joins TRBV27 and TRBJ2-3; unclear D gene. The germline gives CDR1 MNHEY, CDR2 SMNVEV (reference sequence). The CDR3 totals 13 residues. Trimming stripped 4 bases from V and 4 bases from J, with 9 bases between. CDR3 sequence: CASSSSHADTQYF. CDR3 nucleotides: TGTGCCAGCAGTTCCAGTCATGCAGATACGCAGTATTTT.

This chain uses TRBV5-1 with TRBJ1-2; D remains unclear. This CDR3 contains 12 residues. The germline gives CDR1 SGHRS, CDR2 YFSETQ. The germline V and J ends were trimmed by 4 bases and 7 bases, with 11 bases remaining between them. The CDR3 sequence is CASSEGRLGYTF. CDR3 coding DNA: TGCGCCAGCAGCGAAGGGCGACTTGGCTACACCTTC.

Here the CDR3 reads CASSFRGFNTGELFF. In DNA, the CDR3 is TGTGCCAGCAGCTTTAGGGGGTTTAACACCGGGGAGCTGTTTTTT. The chain has TRBV5-6 and TRBJ2-2; TRBD1 is a possible D gene (6 bases). V shed 2 bases and J shed 2 bases, with 10 bases lying between them. Per germline, CDR1 SGHDT and CDR2 YYEEEE. The CDR3 is 15 residues long.